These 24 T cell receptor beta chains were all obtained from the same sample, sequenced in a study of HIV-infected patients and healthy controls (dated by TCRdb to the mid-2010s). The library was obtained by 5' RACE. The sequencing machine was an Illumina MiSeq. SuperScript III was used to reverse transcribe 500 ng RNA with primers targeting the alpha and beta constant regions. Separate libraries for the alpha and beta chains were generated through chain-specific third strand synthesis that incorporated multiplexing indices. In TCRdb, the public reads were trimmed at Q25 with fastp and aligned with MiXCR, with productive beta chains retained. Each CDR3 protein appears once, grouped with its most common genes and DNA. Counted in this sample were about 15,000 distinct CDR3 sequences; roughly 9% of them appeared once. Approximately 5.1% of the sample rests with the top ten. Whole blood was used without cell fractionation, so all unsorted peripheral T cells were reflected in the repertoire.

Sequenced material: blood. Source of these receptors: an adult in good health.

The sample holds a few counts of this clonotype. This chain's CDR3 is CASSLPGVDTQYF. For the CDR3, the DNA is TGTGCCAGCAGCTTGCCGGGAGTGGATACGCAGTATTTT. The chain joins TRBV7-3 to TRBJ2-3, with D possibly TRBD2 on 6 matching bases. Germline lookup yields CDR1 SGHTA and CDR2 FQGTGA. The CDR3 totals 13 residues. Trimming pared 3 bases from V and 6 bases from J, leaving 10 bases between.

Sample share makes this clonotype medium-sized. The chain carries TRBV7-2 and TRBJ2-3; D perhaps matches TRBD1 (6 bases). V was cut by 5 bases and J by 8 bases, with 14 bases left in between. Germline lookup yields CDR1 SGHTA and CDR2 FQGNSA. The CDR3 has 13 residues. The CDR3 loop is CASSETGPGTQYF. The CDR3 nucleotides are TGTGCCAGCAGCGAAACAGGGCCCGGTACGCAGTATTTT.

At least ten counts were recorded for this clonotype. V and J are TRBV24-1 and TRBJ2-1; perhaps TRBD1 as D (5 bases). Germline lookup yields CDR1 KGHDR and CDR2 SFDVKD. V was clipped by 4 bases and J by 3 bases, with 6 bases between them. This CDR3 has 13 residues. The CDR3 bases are TGTGCCACCAGTGAACAGGACTACAATGAGCAGTTCTTC. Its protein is CATSEQDYNEQFF.

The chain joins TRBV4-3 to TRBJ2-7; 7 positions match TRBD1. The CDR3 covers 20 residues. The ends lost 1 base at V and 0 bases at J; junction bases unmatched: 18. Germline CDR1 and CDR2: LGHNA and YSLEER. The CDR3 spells CASSQAVRTTGKGYSYEQYF. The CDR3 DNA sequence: TGCGCCAGCAGCCAAGCAGTTCGGACGACAGGGAAGGGCTACTCCTACGAGCAGTACTTC.

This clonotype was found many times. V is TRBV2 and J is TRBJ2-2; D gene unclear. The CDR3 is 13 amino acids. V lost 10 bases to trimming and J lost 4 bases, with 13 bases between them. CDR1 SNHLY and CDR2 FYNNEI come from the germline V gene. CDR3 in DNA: TGTGCCACCCCCGGCCCGGGCACCGGGGAGCTGTTTTTT. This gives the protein CATPGPGTGELFF.

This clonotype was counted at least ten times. CDR3 residues: CASSWTGDTGELFF. The CDR3 DNA reads TGTGCCAGCAGTTGGACAGGGGACACCGGGGAGCTGTTTTTT. The chain carries TRBV6-5 and TRBJ2-2; 9 bases align to TRBD1. The CDR3 consists of 14 residues. Germline V gene data show CDR1 as MNHEY and CDR2 as SVGAGI. Trimming cost V 4 bases and J 3 bases; bases outside gene matches: 0.

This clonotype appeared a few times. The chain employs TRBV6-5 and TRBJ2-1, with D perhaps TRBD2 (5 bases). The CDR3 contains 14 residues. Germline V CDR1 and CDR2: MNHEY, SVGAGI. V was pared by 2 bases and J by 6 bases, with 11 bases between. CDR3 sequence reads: CASSYNGIRNEQFF. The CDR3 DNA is TGTGCCAGCAGTTACAACGGGATTCGCAATGAGCAGTTCTTC.

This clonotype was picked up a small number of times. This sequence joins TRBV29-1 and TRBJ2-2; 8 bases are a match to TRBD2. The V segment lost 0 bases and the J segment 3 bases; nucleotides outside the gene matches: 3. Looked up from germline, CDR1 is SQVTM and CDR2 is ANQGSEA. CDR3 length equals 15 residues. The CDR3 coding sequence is TGCAGCGTTGAAGATCCGGGGGGGCACACCGGGGAGCTGTTTTTT. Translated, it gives CSVEDPGGHTGELFF.

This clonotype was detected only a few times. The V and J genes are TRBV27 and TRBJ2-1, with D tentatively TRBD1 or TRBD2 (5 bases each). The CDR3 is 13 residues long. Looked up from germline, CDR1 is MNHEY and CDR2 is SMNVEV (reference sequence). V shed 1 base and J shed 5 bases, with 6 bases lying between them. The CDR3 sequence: CASSLWGHNEQFF. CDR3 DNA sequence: TGTGCCAGCAGTTTATGGGGACACAATGAGCAGTTCTTC.

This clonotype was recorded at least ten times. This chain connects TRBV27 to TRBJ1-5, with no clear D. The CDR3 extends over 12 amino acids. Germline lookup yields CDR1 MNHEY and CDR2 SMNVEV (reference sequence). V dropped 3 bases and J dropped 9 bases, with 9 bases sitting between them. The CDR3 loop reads CASSFSAGPQHF. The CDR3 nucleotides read TGTGCCAGCAGTTTCTCCGCTGGGCCCCAGCATTTT.

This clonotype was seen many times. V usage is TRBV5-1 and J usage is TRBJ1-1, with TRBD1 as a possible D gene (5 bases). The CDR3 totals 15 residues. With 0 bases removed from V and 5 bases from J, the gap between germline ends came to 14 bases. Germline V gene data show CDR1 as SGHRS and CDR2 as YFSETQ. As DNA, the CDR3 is TGCGCCAGCAGCTTGGAAGACAGCGGATGGACTGAAGCTTTCTTT. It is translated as CASSLEDSGWTEAFF.

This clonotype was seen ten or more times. CDR3 in amino acids: CASSLALGTGGSGEQYV. The CDR3 bases are TGTGCCAGCAGCTTAGCGCTAGGGACAGGAGGGAGTGGGGAGCAGTACGTC. The chain carries TRBV7-9 and TRBJ2-7; 8 bases fit TRBD1. Losses at the gene ends were 0 bases for V and 7 bases for J; bases not matched to a gene: 14. The CDR3 sequence is 17 residues long. The germline V gene has CDR1 SEHNR and CDR2 FQNEAQ (reference sequence).

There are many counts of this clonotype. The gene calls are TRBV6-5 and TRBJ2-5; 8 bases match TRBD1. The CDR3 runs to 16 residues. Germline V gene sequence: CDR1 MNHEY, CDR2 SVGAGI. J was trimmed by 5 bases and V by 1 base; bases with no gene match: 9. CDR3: CASSYFRSGGGETQYF. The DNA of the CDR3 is TGTGCCAGCAGTTACTTTCGGTCAGGGGGCGGGGAGACCCAGTACTTC.

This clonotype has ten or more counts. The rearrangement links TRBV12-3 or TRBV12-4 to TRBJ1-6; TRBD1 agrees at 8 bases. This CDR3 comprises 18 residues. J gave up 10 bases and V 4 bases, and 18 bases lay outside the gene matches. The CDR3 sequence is CASSYEAGRGRRKSPLHF. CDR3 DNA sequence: TGTGCCAGCAGTTATGAGGCGGGCAGGGGGCGTCGGAAGTCACCCCTCCACTTT.

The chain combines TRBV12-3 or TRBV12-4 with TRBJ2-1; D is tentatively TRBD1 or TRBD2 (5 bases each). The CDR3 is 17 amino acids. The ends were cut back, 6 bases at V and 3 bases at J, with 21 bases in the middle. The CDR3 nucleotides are TGTGCCAGCAGACCACCCGAACCGGGGCTATACTACAATGAGCAGTTCTTC. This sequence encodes CASRPPEPGLYYNEQFF.

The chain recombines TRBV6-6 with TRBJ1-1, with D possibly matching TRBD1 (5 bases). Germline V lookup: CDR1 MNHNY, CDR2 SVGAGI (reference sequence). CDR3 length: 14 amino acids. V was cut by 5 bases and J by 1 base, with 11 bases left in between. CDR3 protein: CASSPQGANTEAFF. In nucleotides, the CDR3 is TGTGCCAGCAGTCCTCAGGGAGCGAACACTGAAGCTTTCTTT.

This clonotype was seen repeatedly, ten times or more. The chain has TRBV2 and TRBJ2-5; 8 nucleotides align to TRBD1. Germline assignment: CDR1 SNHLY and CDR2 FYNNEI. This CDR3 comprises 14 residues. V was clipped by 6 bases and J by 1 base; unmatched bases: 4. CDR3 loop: CASRDRVTQETQYF. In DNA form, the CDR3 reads TGTGCCAGCAGGGACAGGGTCACCCAAGAGACCCAGTACTTC.

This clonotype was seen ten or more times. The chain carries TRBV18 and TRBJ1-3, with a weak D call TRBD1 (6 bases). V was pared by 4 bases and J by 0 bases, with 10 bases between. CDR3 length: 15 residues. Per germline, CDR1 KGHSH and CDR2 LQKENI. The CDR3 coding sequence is TGTGCCAGCTCACTTGGACAGCTCTCTGGAAACACCATATATTTT. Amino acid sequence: CASSLGQLSGNTIYF.

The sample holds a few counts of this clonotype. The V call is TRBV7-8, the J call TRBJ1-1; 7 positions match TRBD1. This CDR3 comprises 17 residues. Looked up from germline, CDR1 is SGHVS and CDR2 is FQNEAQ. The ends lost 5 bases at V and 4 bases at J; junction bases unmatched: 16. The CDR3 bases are TGTGCCAGCAGCAAGGACAGGAGCGTTGGCAGGAGCACTGAAGCTTTCTTT. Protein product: CASSKDRSVGRSTEAFF.

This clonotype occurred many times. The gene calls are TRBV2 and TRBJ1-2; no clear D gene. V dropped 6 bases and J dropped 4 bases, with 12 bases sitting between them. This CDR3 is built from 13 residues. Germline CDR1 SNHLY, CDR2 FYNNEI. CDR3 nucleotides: TGTGCCAGCAGGAGAGGGCAGACCTATGGCTACACCTTC. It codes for CASRRGQTYGYTF.

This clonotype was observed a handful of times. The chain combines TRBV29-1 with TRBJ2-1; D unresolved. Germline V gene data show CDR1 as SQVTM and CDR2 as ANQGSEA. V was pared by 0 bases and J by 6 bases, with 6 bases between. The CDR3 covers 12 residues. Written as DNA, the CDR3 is TGCAGCGTTGAAGATCTTCCCAATGAGCAGTTCTTC. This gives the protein CSVEDLPNEQFF.

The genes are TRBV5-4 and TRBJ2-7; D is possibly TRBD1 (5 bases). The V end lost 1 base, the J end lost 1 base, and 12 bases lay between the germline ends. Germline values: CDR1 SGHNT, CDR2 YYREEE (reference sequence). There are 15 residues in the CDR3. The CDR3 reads CASSLRQGRSYEQYF. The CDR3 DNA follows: TGTGCCAGCAGCTTGAGGCAGGGTCGTTCCTACGAGCAGTACTTC.

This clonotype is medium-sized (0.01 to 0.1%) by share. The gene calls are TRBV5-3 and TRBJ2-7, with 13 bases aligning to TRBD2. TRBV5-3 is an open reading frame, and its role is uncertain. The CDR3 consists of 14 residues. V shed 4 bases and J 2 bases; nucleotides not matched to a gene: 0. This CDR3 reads CARSGTSGAYEQYV. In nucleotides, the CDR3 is TGTGCCAGAAGCGGGACTAGCGGGGCCTACGAGCAGTACGTC.

The CDR3 DNA follows: TGTGCCAGTAGGGTAGCGGGGGGACCGCAGAATGAGCAGTTCTTC. Amino acids: CASRVAGGPQNEQFF. This sequence joins TRBV19 and TRBJ2-1; the match to TRBD2 covers 10 bases. V gave up 6 bases and J gave up 7 bases; unmatched junction bases: 9. The CDR3 totals 15 residues. Germline CDR1 and CDR2: LNHDA and SQIVND (reference sequence). The complete variable domain, with remaining parts taken from reference TRBV19 and TRBJ2-1, reads DGGITQSPKYLFRKEGQNVTLSCEQNLNHDAMYWYRQDPGQGLRLIYYSQIVNDFQKGDIAEGYSVSREKKESFPLTVTSAQKNPTAFYLCASRVAGGPQNEQFFGPGTRLTVL.